The 19 T cell receptor beta chains reported below all come from one sample, sequenced in a study of shared clonotypes between healthy human individuals. Sequencing was performed with immunoSEQ multiplex PCR; in TCRdb, only in-frame clones are kept and a portion is missing. The sample includes about 2.3 million clones, around 93% of them seen just once. The sequencing sample was made of naive CD4+ T cells from PBMCs. The subset here: CD45RA+ positively selected. These receptors were collected from a man between 18 and 29 years old in good health. Some clones in this sample may be carry-over from other donors' samples.

The V and J genes are TRBV5-1 and TRBJ1-2; 9 nucleotides agree with TRBD1. Germline-derived CDR1 and CDR2 are SGHRS and YFSETQ. This CDR3 has 17 amino acids. Trimming took 3 bases from V and 6 from J; bases not matched to a gene: 15. The CDR3 loop reads CASSSGQGRSALHGYTF. The CDR3 DNA sequence: TGCGCCAGCAGCTCCGGACAGGGGAGATCCGCTTTGCATGGCTACACCTTC.

The chain is built from TRBV7-9 and TRBJ2-5; D call uncertain. The V end lost 6 bases, the J end lost 2 bases, and 1 base lay between the germline ends. This CDR3 spans 10 amino acids. Germline CDR1 and CDR2: SEHNR and FQNEAQ (reference sequence). Written as DNA, the CDR3 is TGTGCCAGCAGACAAGAGACCCAGTACTTC. Protein: CASRQETQYF.

The chain joins TRBV2 to TRBJ2-1, with D unresolved. The germline V and J ends were trimmed by 5 bases and 0 bases, with 5 bases remaining between them. The CDR3 has 13 residues. The germline CDR1 and CDR2 sequences are SNHLY and FYNNEI. The DNA of the CDR3 is TGTGCCAGCAGTAGTGACTCCTACAATGAGCAGTTCTTC. Translating gives CASSSDSYNEQFF.

This rearrangement joins TRBV5-1 to TRBJ1-4; no definite D call. The CDR3 is made up of 14 amino acids. Germline V CDR1 and CDR2: SGHRS, YFSETQ. V gave up 6 bases and J gave up 0 bases, with 9 bases separating them. The CDR3 sequence: CASKQSPTNEKLFF. CDR3 in DNA: TGCGCCAGCAAACAAAGTCCAACTAATGAAAAACTGTTTTTT.

The V gene is TRBV7-2, the J gene TRBJ2-1; a weak D match, TRBD1 (5 bases). Trimming removed 2 bases from V and 8 bases from J, with 19 bases in between. The length of the CDR3 is 16 residues. Germline values: CDR1 SGHTA, CDR2 FQGNSA. The CDR3 nucleotides read TGTGCCAGCAGCTTATCCCTTGTGGCAGGGCTCGATGAGCAGTTCTTC. Encoded protein: CASSLSLVAGLDEQFF.

The chain is built from TRBV2 and TRBJ2-5; 9 bases map to TRBD1. With 10 bases clipped from V and 5 bases from J, the junction kept 14 bases outside the gene matches. The germline V gene has CDR1 SNHLY and CDR2 FYNNEI. The CDR3 loop spans 15 amino acids. Written as DNA, the CDR3 is TGTGCCACCCTGGAAAGCGGGACAGGGTTGGAGACCCAGTACTTC. This sequence encodes CATLESGTGLETQYF.

As regards this clone: The sample contains more than one DNA sequence encoding this CDR3. V gene TRBV5-1 combines with J gene TRBJ2-7, with TRBD1 matching over 8 bases. J was trimmed by 3 bases and V by 4 bases; bases with no gene match: 6. The CDR3 runs to 14 residues. Germline V gene lookup returns CDR1 SGHRS and CDR2 YFSETQ. CDR3 sequence (DNA): TGCGCCAGCAGCCCCGGGACAGGCATCTACGAGCAGTACTTC. Translating gives CASSPGTGIYEQYF.

V usage is TRBV7-3 and J usage is TRBJ2-1; 7 nucleotides match TRBD2. This CDR3 has 15 residues. Germline V lookup: CDR1 SGHTA, CDR2 FQGTGA. J was trimmed by 5 bases and V by 5 bases; bases with no gene match: 9. The CDR3 sequence: CASSGGASGNNEQFF. DNA of the CDR3: TGTGCCAGCAGCGGGGGAGCTAGCGGAAACAATGAGCAGTTCTTC.

The V gene is TRBV5-8, the J gene TRBJ2-5; the D gene could be TRBD1 or TRBD2 (5 bases each). The CDR3 contains 12 residues. The germline CDR1 and CDR2 sequences are SGHTS and YDEGEE. Trimming took 4 bases from V and 3 from J, leaving 7 bases between them. The CDR3 is CASSRDEETQYF. DNA of the CDR3: TGTGCCAGCAGCCGGGACGAAGAGACCCAGTACTTC.

J is TRBJ2-2 and V is TRBV4-3; TRBD1 matches 9 bases. The J segment lost 1 base and the V segment lost 3 bases, leaving 9 bases of the junction unmatched. This CDR3 contains 18 residues. From germline, CDR1 is LGHNA and CDR2 YSLEER. CDR3 residues: CASSHPPWGQGNTGELFF. The CDR3 DNA reads TGCGCCAGCAGCCATCCCCCATGGGGACAGGGGAACACCGGGGAGCTGTTTTTT.

This rearrangement joins TRBV14 to TRBJ2-5; D is unclear. The CDR3 is made up of 13 amino acids. V gave up 4 bases and J gave up 4 bases, with 10 bases separating them. CDR1 SGHDN and CDR2 FVKESK come from the germline V gene. The CDR3: CASSPAPVETQYF. The CDR3 DNA reads TGTGCCAGCAGCCCCGCCCCGGTAGAGACCCAGTACTTC.

This chain uses TRBV21-1 with TRBJ2-3. TRBV21-1 is recorded as a pseudogene. The CDR3 is 15 amino acids. As DNA, the CDR3 is TGTGCCAGCAGCTCCCGGGCCCTACAAGCGGATACGCAGTATTTT. This gives the protein CASSSRALQADTQYF.

This sequence joins TRBV14 and TRBJ2-6; D might be TRBD1 (5 bases). V was shortened by 0 bases and J by 2 bases, with 11 bases between the two germline ends. The CDR3 totals 17 residues. The germline V gene encodes CDR1 SGHDN and CDR2 FVKESK. CDR3 sequence reads: CASSQDPRRAGANVLTF. The CDR3 DNA reads TGTGCCAGCAGCCAAGATCCGCGCAGGGCTGGGGCCAACGTCCTGACTTTC.

This chain uses TRBV27 with TRBJ1-5; D ambiguous. The CDR3 has 14 residues. From germline, CDR1 is MNHEY and CDR2 SMNVEV (reference sequence). V gave up 2 bases and J gave up 1 base, with 6 bases separating them. The CDR3 nucleotides are TGTGCCAGCAGTTTAACCAGGAGCAATCAGCCCCAGCATTTT. Translation gives CASSLTRSNQPQHF.

This clone was picked up one time. Different DNA sequences within this sample yield the same CDR3. The V call is TRBV2, the J call TRBJ1-6; unclear D gene. The length of the CDR3 is 11 residues. V dropped 5 bases and J dropped 7 bases, with 3 bases sitting between them. The germline V gene has CDR1 SNHLY and CDR2 FYNNEI. CDR3 in amino acids: CASSPNSPLHF. As DNA, the CDR3 is TGTGCCAGCAGTCCGAATTCACCCCTCCACTTT.

The chain has TRBV5-1 and TRBJ1-1; the D is unclear. Trimming took off 7 bases at V and 2 bases at J, with 12 bases between the two ends. CDR3 length: 13 amino acids. Germline CDR1 and CDR2: SGHRS and YFSETQ. CDR3 DNA sequence: TGCGCCAGCCACTTCGGGGAAAACACTGAAGCTTTCTTT. This codes for CASHFGENTEAFF.

The chain carries TRBV7-3 and TRBJ2-1, with TRBD2 matching 7 bases. CDR3 length: 15 residues. The V segment lost 5 bases and the J segment 7 bases; nucleotides outside the gene matches: 11. CDR1 SGHTA and CDR2 FQGTGA come from the germline V gene. In DNA, the CDR3 is TGTGCCAGCAGCGCCCAGGGAGGGTCGGGGAATGAGCAGTTCTTC. Amino acids: CASSAQGGSGNEQFF.

The chain is built from TRBV6-1 and TRBJ2-3; D call uncertain. Germline V lookup: CDR1 MNHNS, CDR2 SASEGT. The V and J ends lost 0 bases and 3 bases respectively, with 10 bases between them. The CDR3 has 15 residues. In nucleotides, the CDR3 is TGTGCCAGCAGTGAAGCAGGGATTAGGACAGATACGCAGTATTTT. This encodes CASSEAGIRTDTQYF.

The chain recombines TRBV5-1 with TRBJ1-4, with D perhaps matching TRBD1 (6 bases). The CDR3 loop spans 16 amino acids. Trimming left V 0 bases short and J 7 bases short, with 16 bases between. The germline V gene has CDR1 SGHRS and CDR2 YFSETQ. The DNA for the CDR3 is TGCGCCAGCAGCTTGGATACAGGGTTGAAGACTGAAAAACTGTTTTTT. Amino acid sequence: CASSLDTGLKTEKLFF. Looking up the rest from reference TRBV5-1 and TRBJ1-4 gives the full variable domain: KAGVTQTPRYLIKTRGQQVTLSCSPISGHRSVSWYQQTPGQGLQFLFEYFSETQRNKGNFPGRFSGRQFSNSRSEMNVSTLELGDSALYLCASSLDTGLKTEKLFFGSGTQLSVL.